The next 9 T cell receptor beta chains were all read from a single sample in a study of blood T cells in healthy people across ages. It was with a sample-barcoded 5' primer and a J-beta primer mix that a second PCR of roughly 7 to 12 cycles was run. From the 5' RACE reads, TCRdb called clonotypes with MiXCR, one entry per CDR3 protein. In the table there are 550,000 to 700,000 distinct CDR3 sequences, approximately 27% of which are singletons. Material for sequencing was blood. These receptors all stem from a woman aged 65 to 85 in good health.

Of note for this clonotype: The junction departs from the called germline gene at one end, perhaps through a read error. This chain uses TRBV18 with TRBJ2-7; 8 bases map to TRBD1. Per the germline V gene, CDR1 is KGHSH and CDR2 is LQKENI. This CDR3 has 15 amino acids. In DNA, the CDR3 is TGTGCCAACTCACCACCAGGGGGCGCGTCCTACGAGCAGTACTTC. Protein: CANSPPGGASYEQYF.

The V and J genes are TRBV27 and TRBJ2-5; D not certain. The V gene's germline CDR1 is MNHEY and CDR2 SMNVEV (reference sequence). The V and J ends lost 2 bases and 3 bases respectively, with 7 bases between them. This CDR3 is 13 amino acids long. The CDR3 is CASSLQSEETQYF. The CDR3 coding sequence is TGTGCCAGCAGTTTACAAAGTGAAGAGACCCAGTACTTC.

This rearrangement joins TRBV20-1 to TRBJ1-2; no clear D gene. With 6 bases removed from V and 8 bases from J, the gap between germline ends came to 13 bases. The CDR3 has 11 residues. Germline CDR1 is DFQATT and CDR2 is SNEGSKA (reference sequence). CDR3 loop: CSARVAVGYTF. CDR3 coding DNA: TGCAGTGCACGCGTGGCGGTCGGCTACACCTTC.

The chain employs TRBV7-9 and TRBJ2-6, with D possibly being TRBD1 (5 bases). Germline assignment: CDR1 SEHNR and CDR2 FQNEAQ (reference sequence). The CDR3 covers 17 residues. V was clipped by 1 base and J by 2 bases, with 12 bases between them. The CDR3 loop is CASSLGAGKTGANVLTF. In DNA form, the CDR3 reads TGTGCCAGCAGCTTAGGGGCAGGGAAAACTGGGGCCAACGTCCTGACTTTC.

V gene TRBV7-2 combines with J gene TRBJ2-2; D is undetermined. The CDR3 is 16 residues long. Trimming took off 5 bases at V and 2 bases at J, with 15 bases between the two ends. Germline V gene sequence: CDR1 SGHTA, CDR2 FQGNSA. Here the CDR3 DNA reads TGTGCCAGCAGCCCCCGTTTACTATCAAACACCGGGGAGCTGTTTTTT. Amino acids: CASSPRLLSNTGELFF.

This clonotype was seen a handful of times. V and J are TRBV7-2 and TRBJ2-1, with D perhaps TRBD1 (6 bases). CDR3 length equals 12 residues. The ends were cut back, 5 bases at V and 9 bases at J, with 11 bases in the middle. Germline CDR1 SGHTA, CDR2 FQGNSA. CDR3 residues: CASSPQGTEQFF. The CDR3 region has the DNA TGTGCCAGCAGCCCCCAGGGGACTGAGCAGTTCTTC.

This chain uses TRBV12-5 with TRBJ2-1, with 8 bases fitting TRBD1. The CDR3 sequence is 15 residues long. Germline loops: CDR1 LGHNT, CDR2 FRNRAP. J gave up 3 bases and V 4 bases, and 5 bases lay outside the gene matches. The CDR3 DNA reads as TGTGCTAGTGGTTATGACAGGGGTTACTACAATGAGCAGTTCTTC. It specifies CASGYDRGYYNEQFF.

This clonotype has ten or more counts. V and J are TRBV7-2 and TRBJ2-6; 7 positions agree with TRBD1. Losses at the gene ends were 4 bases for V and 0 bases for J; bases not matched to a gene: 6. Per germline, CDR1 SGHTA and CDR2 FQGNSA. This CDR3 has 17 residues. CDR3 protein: CASSSTGALSGANVLTF. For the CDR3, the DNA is TGTGCCAGCAGCTCCACAGGGGCCCTCTCTGGGGCCAACGTCCTGACTTTC.

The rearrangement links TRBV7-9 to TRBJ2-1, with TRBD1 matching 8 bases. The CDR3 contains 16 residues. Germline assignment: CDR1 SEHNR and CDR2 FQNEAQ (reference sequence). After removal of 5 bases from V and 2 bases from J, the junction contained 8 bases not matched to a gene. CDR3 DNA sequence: TGTGCCAGCAGCACCCCAGGGGGCCCGACCTACAATGAGCAGTTCTTC. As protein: CASSTPGGPTYNEQFF.